This T cell receptor beta chain was retrieved from a study of blood T cell repertoires in COVID-19. Looking at the study overall: Samples representing acute and convalescent COVID-19 were sourced from the United States, Italy and Spain. PBMCs, B-cell-depleted T cells, or T cells were the source of the cDNA or gDNA that made up the material.

CDR3 size: 15 residues. Losses at the gene ends were 3 bases for V and 7 bases for J; bases not matched to a gene: 5. Germline-derived CDR1 and CDR2 are SGHNT and YENEEA. Authors' processing steps: Scientists estimated how many nucleated cells there were by amplifying reference gene primers. Clones were read by immunoSEQ multiplex PCR, and TCRdb kept only the in-frame ones, dropping some. D and trimming come from the DNA, and the V and J calls and clone size come from that table. Among 65,000 to 95,000 clones listed, approximately 90% were seen once. The clonotype originates from a man aged 25-45 years with acute or convalescent COVID-19. The sequenced sample consisted of peripheral blood. This chain uses TRBV11-3 with TRBJ2-2, with TRBD1 matching 10 bases. The CDR3 DNA sequence: TGTGCCAGCAGCTTCGGACAGGGGGGAGGCGGGGAGCTGTTTTTT. Encoded protein: CASSFGQGGGGELFF. Full variable domain (remainder filled in from reference TRBV11-3 and TRBJ2-2): EAGVVQSPRYKIIEKKQPVAFWCNPISGHNTLYWYLQNLGQGPELLIRYENEEAVDDSQLPKDRFSAERLKGVDSTLKIQPAELGDSAVYLCASSFGQGGGGELFFGEGSRLTVL.